This record covers a single TCR beta chain. Its antigen is currently unknown. The record originates from a study of glioma-infiltrating T cells. The study's findings and limits: Above-expected tissue-blood divergence occurred in all gliomas, most in low-grade ones. Tissue and blood shared very few CDR3 sequences.

Amplification of TCR alpha and beta CDR3 regions from RNA used iRepertoire nested multiplex PCR. For one-step reverse transcription and amplification, about 85-400 ng of tissue mRNA or PBMC total RNA was used. TCRdb reanalysed the multiplex PCR reads using MiXCR and keeps one entry per CDR3 protein. The sample has about 140,000 distinct CDR3 sequences, 39% seen once. The V gene's germline CDR1 is MNHEY and CDR2 SVGEGT. V lost 5 bases to trimming and J lost 6 bases; unmatched junction nucleotides: 10. The CDR3 has 15 residues. V is TRBV6-2 or TRBV6-3 and J is TRBJ1-2; 9 nucleotides align to TRBD1. The sequenced material came from glioma tissue, nonneoplastic brain tissue, or PBMCs (not recorded which). The source is a human donor with low-grade glioma or glioblastoma, undergoing nonglioma brain surgery, or in good health (not recorded which). The CDR3 sequence is CASSTPTGTGNGYTF. The CDR3 DNA reads as TGTGCCAGCAGTACACCAACCGGGACAGGGAATGGCTACACCTTC.